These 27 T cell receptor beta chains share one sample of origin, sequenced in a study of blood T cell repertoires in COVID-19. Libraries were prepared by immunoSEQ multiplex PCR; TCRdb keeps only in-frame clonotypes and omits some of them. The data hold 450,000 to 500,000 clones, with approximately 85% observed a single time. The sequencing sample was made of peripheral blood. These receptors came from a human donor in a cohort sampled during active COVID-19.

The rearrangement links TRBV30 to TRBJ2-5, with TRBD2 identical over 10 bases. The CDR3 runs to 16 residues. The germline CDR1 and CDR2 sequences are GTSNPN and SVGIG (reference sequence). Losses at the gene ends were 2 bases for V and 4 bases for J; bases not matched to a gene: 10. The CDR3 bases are TGTGCCTGGAGTAAGCAGCGGGAGGGAAGGCTAGAGACCCAGTACTTC. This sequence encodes CAWSKQREGRLETQYF.

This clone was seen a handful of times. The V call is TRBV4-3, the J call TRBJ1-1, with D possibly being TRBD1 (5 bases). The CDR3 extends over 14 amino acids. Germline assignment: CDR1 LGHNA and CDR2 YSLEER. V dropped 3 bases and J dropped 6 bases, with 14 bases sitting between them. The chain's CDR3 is CASSQAGVGSEAFF. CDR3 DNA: TGCGCCAGCAGCCAGGCGGGGGTGGGATCTGAAGCTTTCTTT.

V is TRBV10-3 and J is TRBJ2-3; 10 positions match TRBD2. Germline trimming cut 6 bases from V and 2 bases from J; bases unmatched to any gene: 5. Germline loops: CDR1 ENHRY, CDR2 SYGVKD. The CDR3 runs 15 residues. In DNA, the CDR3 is TGTGCCATCAGGCCGGGACTAGCGTTCACAGATACGCAGTATTTT. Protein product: CAIRPGLAFTDTQYF.

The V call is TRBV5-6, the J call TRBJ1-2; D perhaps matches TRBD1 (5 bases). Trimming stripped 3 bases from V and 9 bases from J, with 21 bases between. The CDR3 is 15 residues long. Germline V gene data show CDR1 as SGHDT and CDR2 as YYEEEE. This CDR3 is CASSYRSAGRQSYTF. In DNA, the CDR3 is TGTGCCAGCAGCTACCGCTCTGCGGGGCGTCAGAGCTACACCTTC.

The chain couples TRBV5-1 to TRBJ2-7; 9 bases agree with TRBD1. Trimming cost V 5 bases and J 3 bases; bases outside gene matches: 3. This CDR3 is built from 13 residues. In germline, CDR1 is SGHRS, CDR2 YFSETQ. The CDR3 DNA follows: TGCGCCAGCAGATCGGGACAGGGCTACGAGCAGTACTTC. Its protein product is CASRSGQGYEQYF.

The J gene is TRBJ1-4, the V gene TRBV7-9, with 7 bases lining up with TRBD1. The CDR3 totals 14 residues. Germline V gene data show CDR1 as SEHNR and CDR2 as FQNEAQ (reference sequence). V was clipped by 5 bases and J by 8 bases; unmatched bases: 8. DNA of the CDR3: TGTGCCAGCAGCCCGGGACAGCGAAGGGAAAAACTGTTTTTT. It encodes CASSPGQRREKLFF.

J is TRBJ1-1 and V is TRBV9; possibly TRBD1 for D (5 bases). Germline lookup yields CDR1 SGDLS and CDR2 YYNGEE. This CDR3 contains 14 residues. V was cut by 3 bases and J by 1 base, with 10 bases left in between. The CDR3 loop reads CASSANQGNTEAFF. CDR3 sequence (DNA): TGTGCCAGCAGCGCGAATCAGGGGAACACTGAAGCTTTCTTT.

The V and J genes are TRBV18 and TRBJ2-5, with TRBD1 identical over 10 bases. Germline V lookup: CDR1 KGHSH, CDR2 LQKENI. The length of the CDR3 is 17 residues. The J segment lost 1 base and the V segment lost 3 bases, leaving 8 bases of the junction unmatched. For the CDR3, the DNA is TGTGCCAGCTCACCGGGGACAGGGGCCTTGCCCCAAGAGACCCAGTACTTC. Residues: CASSPGTGALPQETQYF.

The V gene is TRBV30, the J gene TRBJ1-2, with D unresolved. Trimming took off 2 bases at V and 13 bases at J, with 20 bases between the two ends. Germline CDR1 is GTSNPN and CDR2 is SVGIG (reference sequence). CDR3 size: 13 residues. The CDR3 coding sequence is TGTGCCTGGAGTCCGCAGACATTGTTCGTCTCCACCTTC. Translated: CAWSPQTLFVSTF.

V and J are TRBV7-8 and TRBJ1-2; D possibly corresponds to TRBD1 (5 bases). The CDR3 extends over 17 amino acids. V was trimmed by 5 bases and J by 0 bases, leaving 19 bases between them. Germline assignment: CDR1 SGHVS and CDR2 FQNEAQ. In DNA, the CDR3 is TGTGCCAGCAGCCACCGCGGGGCAAACGGAGCTAACTATGGCTACACCTTC. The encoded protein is CASSHRGANGANYGYTF.

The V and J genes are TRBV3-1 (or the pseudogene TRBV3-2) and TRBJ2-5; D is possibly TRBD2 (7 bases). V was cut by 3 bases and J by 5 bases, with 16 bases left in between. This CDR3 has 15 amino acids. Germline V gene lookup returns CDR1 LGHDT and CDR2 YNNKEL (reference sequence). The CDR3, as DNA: TGTGCCAGCAGCCATACGGGGGGCGCAGGTGAGACCCAGTACTTC. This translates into CASSHTGGAGETQYF.

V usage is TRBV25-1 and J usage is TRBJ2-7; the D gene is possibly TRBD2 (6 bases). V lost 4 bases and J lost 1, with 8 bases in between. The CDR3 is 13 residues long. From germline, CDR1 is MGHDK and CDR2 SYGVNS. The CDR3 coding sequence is TGTGCCAGCAGTGGGGCGGGGTCCTACGAGCAGTACTTC. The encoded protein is CASSGAGSYEQYF.

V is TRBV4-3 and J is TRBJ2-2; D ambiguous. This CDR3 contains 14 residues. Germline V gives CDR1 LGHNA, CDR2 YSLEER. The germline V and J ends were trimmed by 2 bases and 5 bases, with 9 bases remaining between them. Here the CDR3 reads CASSQKERTGELFF. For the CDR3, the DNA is TGCGCCAGCAGCCAAAAGGAGAGAACCGGGGAGCTGTTTTTT.

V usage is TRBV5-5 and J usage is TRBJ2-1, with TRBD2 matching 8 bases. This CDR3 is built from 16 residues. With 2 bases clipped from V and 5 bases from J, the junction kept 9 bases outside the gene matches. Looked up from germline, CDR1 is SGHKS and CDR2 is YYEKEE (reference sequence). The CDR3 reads CASSLIASGSNNEQFF. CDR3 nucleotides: TGTGCCAGCAGCTTAATTGCCAGCGGGAGTAACAATGAGCAGTTCTTC.

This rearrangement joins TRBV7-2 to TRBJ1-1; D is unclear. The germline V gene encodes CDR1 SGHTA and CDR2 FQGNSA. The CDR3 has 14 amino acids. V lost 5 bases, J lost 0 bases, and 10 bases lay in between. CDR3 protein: CASSPDGVNTEAFF. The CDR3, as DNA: TGTGCCAGCAGCCCGGACGGGGTGAACACTGAAGCTTTCTTT.

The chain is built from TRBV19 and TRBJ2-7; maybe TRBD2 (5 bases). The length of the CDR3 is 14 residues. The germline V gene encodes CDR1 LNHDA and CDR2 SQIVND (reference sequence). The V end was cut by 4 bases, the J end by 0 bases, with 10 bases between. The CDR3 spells CASSSQRISYEQYF. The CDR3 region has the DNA TGTGCCAGTAGTAGCCAGCGGATCTCCTACGAGCAGTACTTC.

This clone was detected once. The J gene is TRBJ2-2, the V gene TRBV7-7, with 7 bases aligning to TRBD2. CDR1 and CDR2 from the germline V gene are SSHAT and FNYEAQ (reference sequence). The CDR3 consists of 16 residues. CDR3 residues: CASAPVGGTHTGELFF. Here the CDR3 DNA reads TGTGCTAGCGCTCCGGTGGGGGGGACCCACACCGGGGAGCTGTTTTTT.

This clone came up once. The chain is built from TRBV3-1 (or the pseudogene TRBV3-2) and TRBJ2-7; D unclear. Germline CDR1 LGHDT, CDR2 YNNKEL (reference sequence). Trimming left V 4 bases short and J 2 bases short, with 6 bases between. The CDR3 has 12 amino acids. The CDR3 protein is CASSRQTYEQYF. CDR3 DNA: TGTGCCAGCAGCCGCCAGACCTACGAGCAGTACTTC.

The CDR3 nucleotides read TGTGCCACCAGCAGTAGAGCGGGCAGCACAGATACGCAGTATTTT. As protein: CATSSRAGSTDTQYF. The rearrangement uses TRBV15 and TRBJ2-3, with D possibly being TRBD2 (6 bases). The CDR3 totals 15 residues. The V gene's germline CDR1 is LNHNV and CDR2 YYDKDF (reference sequence). Trimming shortened V by 3 bases and J by 0 bases, and 10 bases separated the two germline ends.

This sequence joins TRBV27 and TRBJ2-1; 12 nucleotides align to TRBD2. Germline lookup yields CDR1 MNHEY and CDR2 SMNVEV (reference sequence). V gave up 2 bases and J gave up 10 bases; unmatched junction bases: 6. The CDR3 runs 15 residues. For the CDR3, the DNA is TGTGCCAGCAGTTTAGGGGGGCTAGCGGGAGGGGAGCAGTTCTTC. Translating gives CASSLGGLAGGEQFF.

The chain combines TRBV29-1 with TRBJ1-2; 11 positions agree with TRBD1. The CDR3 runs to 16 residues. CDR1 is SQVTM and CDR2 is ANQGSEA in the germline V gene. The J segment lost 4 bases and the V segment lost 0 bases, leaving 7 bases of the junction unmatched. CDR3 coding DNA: TGCAGCGTTGAAGATCGAGGACAGGGGGCTTTCTATGGCTACACCTTC. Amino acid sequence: CSVEDRGQGAFYGYTF. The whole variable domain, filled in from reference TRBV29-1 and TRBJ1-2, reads SAVISQKPSRDICQRGTSLTIQCQVDSQVTMMFWYRQQPGQSLTLIATANQGSEATYESGFVIDKFPISRPNLTFSTLTVSNMSPEDSSIYLCSVEDRGQGAFYGYTFGSGTRLTVV.

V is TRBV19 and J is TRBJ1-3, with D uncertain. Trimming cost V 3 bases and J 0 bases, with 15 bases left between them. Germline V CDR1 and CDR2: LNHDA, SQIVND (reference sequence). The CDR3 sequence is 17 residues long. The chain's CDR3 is CASSIFFYTRSGNTIYF. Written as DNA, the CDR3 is TGTGCCAGTAGTATTTTCTTTTACACCCGCTCTGGAAACACCATATATTTT. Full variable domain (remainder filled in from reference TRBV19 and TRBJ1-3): DGGITQSPKYLFRKEGQNVTLSCEQNLNHDAMYWYRQDPGQGLRLIYYSQIVNDFQKGDIAEGYSVSREKKESFPLTVTSAQKNPTAFYLCASSIFFYTRSGNTIYFGEGSWLTVV.

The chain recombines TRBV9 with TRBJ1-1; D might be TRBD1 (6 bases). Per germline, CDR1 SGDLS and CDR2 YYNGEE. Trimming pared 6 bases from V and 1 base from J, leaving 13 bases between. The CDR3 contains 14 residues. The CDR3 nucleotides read TGTGCCAGCAAGAGGGGGGAGGGGAACACTGAAGCTTTCTTT. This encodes CASKRGEGNTEAFF.

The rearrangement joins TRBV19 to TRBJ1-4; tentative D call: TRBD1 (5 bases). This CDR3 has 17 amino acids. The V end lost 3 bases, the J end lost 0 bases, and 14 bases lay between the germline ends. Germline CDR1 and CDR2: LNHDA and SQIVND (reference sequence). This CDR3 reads CASSILGRTTTNEKLFF. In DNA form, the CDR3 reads TGTGCCAGTAGTATTTTGGGCAGGACAACAACTAATGAAAAACTGTTTTTT.

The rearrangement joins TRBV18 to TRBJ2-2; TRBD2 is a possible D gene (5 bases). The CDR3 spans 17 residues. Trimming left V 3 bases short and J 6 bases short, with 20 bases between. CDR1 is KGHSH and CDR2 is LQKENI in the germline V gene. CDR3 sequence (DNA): TGTGCCAGCTCACCCTCGCTTGCAGGCGGAGGTGCCGGGGAGCTGTTTTTT. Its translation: CASSPSLAGGGAGELFF.

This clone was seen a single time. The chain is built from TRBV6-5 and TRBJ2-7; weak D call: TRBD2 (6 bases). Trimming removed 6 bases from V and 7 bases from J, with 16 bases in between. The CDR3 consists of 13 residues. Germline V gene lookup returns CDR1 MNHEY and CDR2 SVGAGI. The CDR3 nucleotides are TGTGCCAGCAGAGGGACTTATCTACGGGAGCAGTACTTC. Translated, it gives CASRGTYLREQYF.

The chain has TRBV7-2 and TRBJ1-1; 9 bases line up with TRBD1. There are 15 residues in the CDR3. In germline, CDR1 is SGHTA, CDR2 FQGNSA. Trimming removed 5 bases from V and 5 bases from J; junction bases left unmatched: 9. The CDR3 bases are TGTGCCAGCAGCCGTGCTACAGGGGGCTGGACTGAAGCTTTCTTT. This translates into CASSRATGGWTEAFF. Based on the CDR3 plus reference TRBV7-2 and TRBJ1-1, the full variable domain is GAGVSQSPSNKVTEKGKDVELRCDPISGHTALYWYRQSLGQGLEFLIYFQGNSAPDKSGLPSDRFSAERTGGSVSTLTIQRTQQEDSAVYLCASSRATGGWTEAFFGQGTRLTVV.